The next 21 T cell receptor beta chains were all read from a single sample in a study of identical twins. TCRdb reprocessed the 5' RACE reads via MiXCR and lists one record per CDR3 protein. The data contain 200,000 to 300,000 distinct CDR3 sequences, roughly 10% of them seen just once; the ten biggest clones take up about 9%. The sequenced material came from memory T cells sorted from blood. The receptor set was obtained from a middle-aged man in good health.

CDR3 residues: CASSLGGGPYNQPQHF. Here the CDR3 DNA reads TGTGCCAGCAGCTTAGGGGGGGGGCCCTACAATCAGCCCCAGCATTTT. This sequence joins TRBV7-8 and TRBJ1-5; D might be TRBD1 (6 bases). This CDR3 spans 16 amino acids. Germline-derived CDR1 and CDR2 are SGHVS and FQNEAQ. Trimming removed 1 base from V and 3 bases from J, with 13 bases in between.

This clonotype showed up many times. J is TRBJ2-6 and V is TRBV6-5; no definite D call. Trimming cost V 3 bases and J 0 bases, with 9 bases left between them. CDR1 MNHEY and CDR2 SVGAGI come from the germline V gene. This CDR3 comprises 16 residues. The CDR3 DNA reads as TGTGCCAGCAGTTATCAGTACTACTCTGGGGCCAACGTCCTGACTTTC. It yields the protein CASSYQYYSGANVLTF.

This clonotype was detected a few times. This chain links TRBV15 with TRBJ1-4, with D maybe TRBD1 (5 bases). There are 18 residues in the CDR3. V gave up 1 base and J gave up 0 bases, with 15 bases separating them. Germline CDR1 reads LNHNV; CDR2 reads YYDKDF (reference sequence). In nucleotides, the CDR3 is TGTGCCACCAGCAGAGTGCCACTAATGACAGCAACTAATGAAAAACTGTTTTTT. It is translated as CATSRVPLMTATNEKLFF.

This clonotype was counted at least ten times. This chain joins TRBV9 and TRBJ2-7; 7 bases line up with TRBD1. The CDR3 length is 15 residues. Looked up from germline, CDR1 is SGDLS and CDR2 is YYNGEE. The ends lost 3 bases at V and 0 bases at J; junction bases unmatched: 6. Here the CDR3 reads CASSEGTVFSYEQYF. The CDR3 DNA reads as TGTGCCAGCAGCGAGGGGACAGTTTTCTCCTACGAGCAGTACTTC.

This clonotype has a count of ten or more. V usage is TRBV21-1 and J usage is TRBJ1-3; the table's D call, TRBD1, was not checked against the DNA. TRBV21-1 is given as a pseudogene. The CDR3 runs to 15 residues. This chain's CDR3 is CASSKVGGSGNTIYF. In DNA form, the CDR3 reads TGTGCCAGCAGCAAAGTGGGGGGCTCTGGAAACACCATATATTTT.

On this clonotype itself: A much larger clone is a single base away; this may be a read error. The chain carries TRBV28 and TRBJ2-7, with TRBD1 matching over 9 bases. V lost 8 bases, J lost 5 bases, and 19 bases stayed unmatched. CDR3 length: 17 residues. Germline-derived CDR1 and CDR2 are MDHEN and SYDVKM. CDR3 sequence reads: CASGSYPWGQGLDEQYF. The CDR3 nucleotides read TGTGCCAGCGGTTCCTATCCCTGGGGACAGGGTCTCGACGAGCAGTACTTC.

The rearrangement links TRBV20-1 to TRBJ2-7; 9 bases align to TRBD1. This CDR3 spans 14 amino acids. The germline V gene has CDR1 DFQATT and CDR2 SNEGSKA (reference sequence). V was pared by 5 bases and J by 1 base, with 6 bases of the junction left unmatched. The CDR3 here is CSAVDRGTSYEQYF. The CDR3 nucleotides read TGCAGTGCTGTCGACAGGGGGACTTCCTACGAGCAGTACTTC.

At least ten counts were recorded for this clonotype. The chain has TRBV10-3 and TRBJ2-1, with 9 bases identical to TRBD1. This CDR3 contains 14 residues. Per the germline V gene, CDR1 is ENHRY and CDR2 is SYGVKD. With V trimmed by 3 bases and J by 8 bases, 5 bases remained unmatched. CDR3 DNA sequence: TGTGCCATCAGTGATACAGGGGGCGGGGATGAGCAGTTCTTC. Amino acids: CAISDTGGGDEQFF.

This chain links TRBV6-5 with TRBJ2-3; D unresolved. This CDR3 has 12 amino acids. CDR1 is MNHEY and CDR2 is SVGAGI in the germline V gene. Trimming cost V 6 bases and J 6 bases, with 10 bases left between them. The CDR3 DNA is TGTGCCAGCAGCCACGGCTGGGATACGCAGTATTTT. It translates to CASSHGWDTQYF.

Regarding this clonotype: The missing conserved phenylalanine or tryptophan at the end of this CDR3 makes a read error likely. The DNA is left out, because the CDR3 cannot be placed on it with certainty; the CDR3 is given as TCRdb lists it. This CDR3 reads CASSHQSRTGPSG. This chain uses TRBV21-1 with TRBJ2-1; no check of the table's D call, TRBD1, against the DNA was made. TRBV21-1 is designated a pseudogene. The length of the CDR3 is 13 amino acids, counting both ends.

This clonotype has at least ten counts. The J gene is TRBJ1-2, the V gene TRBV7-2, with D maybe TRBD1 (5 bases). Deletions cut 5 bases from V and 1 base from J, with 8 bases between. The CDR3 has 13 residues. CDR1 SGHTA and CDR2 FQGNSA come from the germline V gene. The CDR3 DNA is TGTGCCAGCAGCCTACAGGTTAACTATGGCTACACCTTC. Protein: CASSLQVNYGYTF.

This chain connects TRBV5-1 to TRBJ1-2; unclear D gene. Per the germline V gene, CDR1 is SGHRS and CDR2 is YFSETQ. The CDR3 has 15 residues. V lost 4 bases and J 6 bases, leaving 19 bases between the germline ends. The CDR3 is CASSQLVGKENGYTF. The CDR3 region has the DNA TGCGCCAGCAGCCAACTGGTGGGGAAGGAAAATGGCTACACCTTC.

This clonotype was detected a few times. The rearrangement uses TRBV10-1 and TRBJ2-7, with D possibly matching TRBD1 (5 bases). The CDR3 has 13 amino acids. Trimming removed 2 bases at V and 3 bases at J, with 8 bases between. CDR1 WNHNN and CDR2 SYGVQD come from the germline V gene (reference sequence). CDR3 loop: CASSEQGDYEQYF. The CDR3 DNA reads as TGCGCCAGCAGTGAGCAGGGCGACTACGAGCAGTACTTC.

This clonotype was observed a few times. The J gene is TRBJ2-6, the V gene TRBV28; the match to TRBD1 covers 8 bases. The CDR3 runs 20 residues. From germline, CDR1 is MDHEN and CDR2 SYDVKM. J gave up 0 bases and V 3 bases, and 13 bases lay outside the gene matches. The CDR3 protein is CASSFSFGGQGNSGANVLTF. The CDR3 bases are TGTGCCAGCAGTTTCAGTTTTGGTGGACAGGGTAACTCTGGGGCCAACGTCCTGACTTTC.

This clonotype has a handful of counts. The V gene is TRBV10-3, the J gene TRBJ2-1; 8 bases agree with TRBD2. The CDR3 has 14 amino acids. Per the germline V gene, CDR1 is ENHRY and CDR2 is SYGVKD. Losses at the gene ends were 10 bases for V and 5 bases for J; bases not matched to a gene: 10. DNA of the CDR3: TGTGCCAACAAGGCGGGACTAGGGAACAATGAGCAGTTCTTC. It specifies CANKAGLGNNEQFF.

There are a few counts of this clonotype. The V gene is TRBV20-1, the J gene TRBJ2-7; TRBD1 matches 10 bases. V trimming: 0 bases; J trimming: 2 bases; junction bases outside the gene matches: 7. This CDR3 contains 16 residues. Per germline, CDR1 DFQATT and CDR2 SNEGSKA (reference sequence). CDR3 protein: CSARDPLGTGAYEQYF. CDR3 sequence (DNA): TGCAGTGCTAGAGATCCCCTTGGGACAGGGGCCTACGAGCAGTACTTC.

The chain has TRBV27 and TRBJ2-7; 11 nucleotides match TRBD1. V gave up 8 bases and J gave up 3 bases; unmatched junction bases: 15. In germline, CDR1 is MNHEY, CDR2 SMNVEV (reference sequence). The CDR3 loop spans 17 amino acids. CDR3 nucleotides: TGTGCCAGCGTAGGACAGGGGGCACTAGCGGAAAGCTACGAGCAGTACTTC. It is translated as CASVGQGALAESYEQYF.

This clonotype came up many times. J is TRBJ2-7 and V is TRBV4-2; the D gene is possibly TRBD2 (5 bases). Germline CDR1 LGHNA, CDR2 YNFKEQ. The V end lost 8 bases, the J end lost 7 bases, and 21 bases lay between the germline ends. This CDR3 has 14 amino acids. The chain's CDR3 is CASRKAVEVVEQYF. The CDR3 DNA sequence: TGTGCCAGCCGCAAGGCGGTGGAGGTCGTAGAGCAGTACTTC.

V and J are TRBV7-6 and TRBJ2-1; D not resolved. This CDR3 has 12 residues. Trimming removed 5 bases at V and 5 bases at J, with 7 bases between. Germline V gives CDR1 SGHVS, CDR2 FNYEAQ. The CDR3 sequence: CASSPLNNEQFF. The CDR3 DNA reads TGTGCCAGCAGCCCCCTTAACAATGAGCAGTTCTTC.

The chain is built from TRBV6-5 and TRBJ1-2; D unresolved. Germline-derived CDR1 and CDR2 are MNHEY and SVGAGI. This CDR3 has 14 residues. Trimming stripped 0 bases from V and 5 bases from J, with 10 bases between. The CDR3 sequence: CASSYSNRGYGYTF. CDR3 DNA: TGTGCCAGCAGTTACTCGAATCGCGGATATGGCTACACCTTC.

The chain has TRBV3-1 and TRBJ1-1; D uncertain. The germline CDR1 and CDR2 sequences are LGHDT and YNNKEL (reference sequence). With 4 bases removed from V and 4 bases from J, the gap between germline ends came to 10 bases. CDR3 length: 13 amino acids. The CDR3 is CASSRSEVTEAFF. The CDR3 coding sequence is TGTGCCAGCAGCCGAAGCGAGGTCACTGAAGCTTTCTTT.